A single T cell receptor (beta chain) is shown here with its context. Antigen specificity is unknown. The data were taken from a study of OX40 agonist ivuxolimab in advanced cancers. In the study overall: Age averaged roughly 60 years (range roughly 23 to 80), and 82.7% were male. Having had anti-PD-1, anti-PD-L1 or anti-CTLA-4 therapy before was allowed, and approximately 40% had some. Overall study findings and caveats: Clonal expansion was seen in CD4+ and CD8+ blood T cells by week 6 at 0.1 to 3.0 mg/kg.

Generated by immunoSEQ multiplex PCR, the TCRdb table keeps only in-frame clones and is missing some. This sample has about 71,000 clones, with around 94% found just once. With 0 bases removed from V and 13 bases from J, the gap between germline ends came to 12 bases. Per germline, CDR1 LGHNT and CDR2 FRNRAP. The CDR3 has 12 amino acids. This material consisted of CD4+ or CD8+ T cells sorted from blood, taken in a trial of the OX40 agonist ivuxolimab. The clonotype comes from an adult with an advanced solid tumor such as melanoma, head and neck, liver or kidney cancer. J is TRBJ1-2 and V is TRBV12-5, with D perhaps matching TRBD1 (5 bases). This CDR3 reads CASGLVSGSGTF. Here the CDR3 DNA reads TGTGCTAGTGGTTTGGTGTCAGGGTCCGGCACCTTC.